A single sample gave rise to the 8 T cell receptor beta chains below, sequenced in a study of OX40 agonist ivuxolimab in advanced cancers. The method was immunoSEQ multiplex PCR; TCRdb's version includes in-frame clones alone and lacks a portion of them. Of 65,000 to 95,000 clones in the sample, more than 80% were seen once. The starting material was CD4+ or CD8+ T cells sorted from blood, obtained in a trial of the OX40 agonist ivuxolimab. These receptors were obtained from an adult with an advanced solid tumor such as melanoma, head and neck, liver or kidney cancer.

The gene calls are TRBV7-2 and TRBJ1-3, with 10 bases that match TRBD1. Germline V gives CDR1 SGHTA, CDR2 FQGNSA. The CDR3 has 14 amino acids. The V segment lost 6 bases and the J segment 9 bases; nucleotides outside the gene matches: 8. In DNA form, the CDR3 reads TGTGCCAGCAGTTACCGGGACAGGGGTTCCACCATATATTTT. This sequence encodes CASSYRDRGSTIYF.

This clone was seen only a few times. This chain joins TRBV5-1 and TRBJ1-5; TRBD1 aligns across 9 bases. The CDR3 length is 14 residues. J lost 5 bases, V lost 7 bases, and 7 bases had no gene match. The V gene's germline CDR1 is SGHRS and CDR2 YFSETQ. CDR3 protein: CASRRGTGHQPQHF. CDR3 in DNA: TGCGCCAGCCGGAGGGGGACAGGGCATCAGCCCCAGCATTTT.

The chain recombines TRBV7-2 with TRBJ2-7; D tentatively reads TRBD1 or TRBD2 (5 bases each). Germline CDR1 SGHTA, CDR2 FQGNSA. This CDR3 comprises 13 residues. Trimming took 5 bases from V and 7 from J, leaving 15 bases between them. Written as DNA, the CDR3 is TGTGCCAGCAGCCGGGACGGGCAGTTGGAGCAGTACTTC. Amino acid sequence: CASSRDGQLEQYF.

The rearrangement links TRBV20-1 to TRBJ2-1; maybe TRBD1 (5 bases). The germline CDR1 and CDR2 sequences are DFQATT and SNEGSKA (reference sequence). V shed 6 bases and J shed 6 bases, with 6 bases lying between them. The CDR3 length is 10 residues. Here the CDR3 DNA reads TGCAGTGCCCAGGGCAATGAGCAGTTCTTC. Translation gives CSAQGNEQFF.

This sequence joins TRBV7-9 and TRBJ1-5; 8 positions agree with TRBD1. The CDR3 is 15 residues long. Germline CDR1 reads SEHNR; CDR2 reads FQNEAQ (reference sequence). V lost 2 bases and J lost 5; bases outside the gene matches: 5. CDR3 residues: CASSLTGGPHQPQHF. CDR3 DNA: TGTGCCAGCAGCTTAACAGGGGGTCCTCATCAGCCCCAGCATTTT. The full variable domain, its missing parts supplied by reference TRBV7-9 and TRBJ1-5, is DTGVSQNPRHKITKRGQNVTFRCDPISEHNRLYWYRQTLGQGPEFLTYFQNEAQLEKSRLLSDRFSAERPKGSFSTLEIQRTEQGDSAMYLCASSLTGGPHQPQHFGDGTRLSIL.

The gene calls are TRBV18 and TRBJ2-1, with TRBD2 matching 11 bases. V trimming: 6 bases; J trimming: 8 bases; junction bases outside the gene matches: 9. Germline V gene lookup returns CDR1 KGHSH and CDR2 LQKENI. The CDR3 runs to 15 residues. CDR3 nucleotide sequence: TGTGCCAGCTCCGCGGGACTAGCGGTGTTTGATGAGCAGTTCTTC. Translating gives CASSAGLAVFDEQFF.

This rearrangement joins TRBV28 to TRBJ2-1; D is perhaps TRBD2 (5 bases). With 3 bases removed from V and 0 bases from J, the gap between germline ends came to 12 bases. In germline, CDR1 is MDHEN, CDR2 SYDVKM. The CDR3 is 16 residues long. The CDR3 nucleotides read TGTGCCAGCAGTTTTTCGGGGAGAGGCTCCTACAATGAGCAGTTCTTC. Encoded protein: CASSFSGRGSYNEQFF.

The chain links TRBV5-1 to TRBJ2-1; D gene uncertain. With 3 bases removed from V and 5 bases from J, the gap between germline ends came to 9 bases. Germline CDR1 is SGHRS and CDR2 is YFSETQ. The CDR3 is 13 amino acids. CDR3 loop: CASSSLVDNEQFF. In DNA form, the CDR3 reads TGCGCCAGCAGCTCGTTAGTCGACAATGAGCAGTTCTTC.